Listed here are 2 T cell receptor beta chains from one sample, sequenced in a study of T cells in Graves' hyperthyroidism and ophthalmopathy. It was RNA transcripts that yielded the amplified TCR beta CDR3 regions. TCR CDR3 underwent first-round RT-PCR with the HTBI primer set. TCRdb reprocessed the multiplex PCR reads with MiXCR, giving one entry per CDR3 protein. The table has over 200,000 distinct CDR3 sequences, 18% seen once; the top ten hold around 43%. Material for sequencing was blood. The receptors come from a middle-aged man with Graves' hyperthyroidism.

This chain links TRBV27 with TRBJ2-1; D is perhaps TRBD1 or TRBD2 (6 bases each). V was shortened by 5 bases and J by 6 bases, with 23 bases between the two germline ends. This CDR3 is 17 amino acids long. Germline V gene sequence: CDR1 MNHEY, CDR2 SMNVEV (reference sequence). This CDR3 reads CASSPISVGGGSNEQFF. DNA for the CDR3: TGTGCCAGCAGTCCAATATCGGTCGGGGGCGGAAGCAATGAGCAGTTCTTC.

This clonotype has ten or more counts. This chain links TRBV28 with TRBJ2-7, with unresolved D. V lost 7 bases, J lost 9 bases, and 19 bases lay in between. CDR1 is MDHEN, CDR2 SYDVKM, per germline. This CDR3 region has 13 residues. The CDR3 sequence: CASIPAGAEGQYF. The CDR3 region has the DNA TGTGCCAGCATCCCCGCAGGCGCCGAAGGGCAGTACTTC.